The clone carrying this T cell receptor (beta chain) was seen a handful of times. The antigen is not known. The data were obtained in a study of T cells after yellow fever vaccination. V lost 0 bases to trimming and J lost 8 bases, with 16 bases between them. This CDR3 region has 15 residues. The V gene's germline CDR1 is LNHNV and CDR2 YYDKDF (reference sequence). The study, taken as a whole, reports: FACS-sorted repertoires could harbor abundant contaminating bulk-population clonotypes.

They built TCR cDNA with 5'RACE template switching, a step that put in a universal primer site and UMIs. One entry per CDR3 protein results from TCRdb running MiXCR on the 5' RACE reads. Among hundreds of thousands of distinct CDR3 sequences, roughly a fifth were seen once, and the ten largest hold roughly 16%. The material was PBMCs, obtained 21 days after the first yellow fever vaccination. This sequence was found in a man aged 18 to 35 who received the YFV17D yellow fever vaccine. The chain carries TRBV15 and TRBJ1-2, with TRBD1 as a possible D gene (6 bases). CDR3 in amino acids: CATSREWARGEGYTF. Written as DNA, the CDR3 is TGTGCCACCAGCAGAGAGTGGGCCAGGGGAGAGGGCTACACCTTC.